These 4 T cell receptor beta chains were all obtained from the same sample, sequenced in a study of shared clonotypes between healthy human individuals. Naive CD8 cells were CD45RO-negative, positively selected for CCR7, excluding terminally differentiated effector memory CD45RA+ cells. TCRdb's copy holds only in-frame clones and misses some; the assay was immunoSEQ multiplex PCR. Of under 600,000 clones in the sample, 95% to 98% were seen once. Sequencing was performed on naive CD8+ T cells sorted from blood. The receptors here all came from a man in his thirties or forties in good health.

This rearrangement joins TRBV2 to TRBJ2-7; 9 bases are a match to TRBD2. With 11 bases clipped from V and 0 bases from J, the junction kept 5 bases outside the gene matches. This CDR3 spans 13 amino acids. Germline values: CDR1 SNHLY, CDR2 FYNNEI. The CDR3 sequence: CAGRLADSYEQYF. DNA of the CDR3: TGTGCCGGAAGACTAGCGGACTCCTACGAGCAGTACTTC. The full variable domain, with the rest looked up from reference TRBV2 and TRBJ2-7, is EPEVTQTPSHQVTQMGQEVILRCVPISNHLYFYWYRQILGQKVEFLVSFYNNEISEKSEIFDDQFSVERPDGSNFTLKIRSTKLEDSAMYFCAGRLADSYEQYFGPGTRLTVT.

The rearrangement joins TRBV18 to TRBJ2-7; D perhaps matches TRBD1 (5 bases). CDR3 length: 14 residues. Between the trimmed V and J ends, which lost 3 bases and 2 bases, there was a span of 11 bases. Germline assignment: CDR1 KGHSH and CDR2 LQKENI. The CDR3 DNA sequence: TGTGCCAGCTCACCGATAACAGGTACCTACGAGCAGTACTTC. Its protein product is CASSPITGTYEQYF.

The chain employs TRBV5-4 and TRBJ2-7; the match to TRBD1 covers 7 bases. This CDR3 contains 14 residues. Germline trimming cut 4 bases from V and 1 base from J; bases unmatched to any gene: 5. Germline loops: CDR1 SGHNT, CDR2 YYREEE (reference sequence). Here the CDR3 DNA reads TGTGCCAGCAGCGGATGGGACAGATCCTACGAGCAGTACTTC. Amino acid sequence: CASSGWDRSYEQYF.

The chain joins TRBV29-1 to TRBJ2-1, with D uncertain. The CDR3 is made up of 13 amino acids. The ends were cut back, 7 bases at V and 4 bases at J, with 14 bases in the middle. Germline values: CDR1 SQVTM, CDR2 ANQGSEA. CDR3 nucleotide sequence: TGCAGCGCCGTGAGTCCTACATACAATGAGCAGTTCTTC. Translation: CSAVSPTYNEQFF.